This TCR beta chain comes out of a study of T-cell memory formation after mild COVID-19. Study-level points and caveats: Confirmation of SARS-CoV-2 specificity was lacking for second-wave clones peaking day 37. Clones shrinking from day 15 to 85 showed even CD4/CD8 mixes; later expanders tilted CD4+. Some responding clones appeared in pre-infection memory, suggesting cross-reactive memory joined.

The CDR3 sequence is 17 residues long. Deletions cut 7 bases from V and 1 base from J, with 25 bases between. Germline V gives CDR1 SQVTM, CDR2 ANQGSEA. This clonotype was observed a few times. Its target is not known. Amplification by 5'RACE using constant-segment primers produced TCR alpha and TCR beta cDNA libraries that carried sample barcodes and UMIs. TCRdb called the 5' RACE reads again in MiXCR, with one record for every CDR3 protein. The sample lists 190,000 or so distinct CDR3 sequences, about a fifth occurring once. This TCR was recovered from an adult woman who had mild COVID-19 (a few samples of this study predate the infection). Cell type and time point are not known. Sequencing was carried out using PBMCs or a T cell subset sorted from them (not recorded which). V usage is TRBV29-1 and J usage is TRBJ1-2, with D tentatively TRBD1 (5 bases). The chain's CDR3 is CSAWGPGPTSFNYGYTF. CDR3 coding DNA: TGCAGCGCTTGGGGCCCGGGTCCGACGTCTTTTAACTATGGCTACACCTTC.